The 29 T cell receptor beta chains below come from one sample, sequenced in a study of CD8 T cells in ankylosing spondylitis. Via MiXCR, TCRdb re-called the 5' RACE reads, giving one row per CDR3 protein. Of under 200,000 distinct CDR3 sequences in the sample, around 8.9% are singletons; the top ten hold about 14%. Sequenced: blood, either unsorted or a sorted T cell fraction (not recorded which). Receptors were obtained from a female donor with ankylosing spondylitis or in good health (not recorded which).

V gene TRBV9 combines with J gene TRBJ1-1; D gene unclear. Looked up from germline, CDR1 is SGDLS and CDR2 is YYNGEE. The CDR3 extends over 14 amino acids. Trimming pared 1 base from V and 8 bases from J, leaving 15 bases between. The CDR3 nucleotides are TGTGCCAGCAGCGTACTCGGACGGGAGATCGAAGCTTTCTTT. It specifies CASSVLGREIEAFF.

This clonotype showed up just a few times. This sequence joins TRBV14 and TRBJ2-7; D possibly corresponds to TRBD1 (5 bases). The CDR3 extends over 14 amino acids. The V end lost 4 bases, the J end lost 5 bases, and 15 bases lay between the germline ends. CDR1 is SGHDN and CDR2 is FVKESK in the germline V gene. CDR3 nucleotides: TGTGCCAGCAGCCCCTACCCCACAGGCCACGAGCAGTACTTC. Amino acids: CASSPYPTGHEQYF.

This clonotype has a count of ten or more. This chain connects TRBV25-1 to TRBJ1-5; 9 bases align to TRBD1. Germline V gives CDR1 MGHDK, CDR2 SYGVNS. The CDR3 is 14 residues long. The V and J ends lost 6 bases and 1 base, in that order; junction bases with no gene match: 1. The CDR3 is CASRGQGSNQPQHF. The CDR3, as DNA: TGTGCCAGCAGAGGACAGGGGAGCAATCAGCCCCAGCATTTT. The full variable domain, its missing parts supplied by reference TRBV25-1 and TRBJ1-5, is EADIYQTPRYLVIGTGKKITLECSQTMGHDKMYWYQQDPGMELHLIHYSYGVNSTEKGDLSSESTVSRIRTEHFPLTLESARPSHTSQYLCASRGQGSNQPQHFGDGTRLSIL.

This clonotype occurred many times. The chain joins TRBV6-5 to TRBJ2-5; D unresolved. The V gene's germline CDR1 is MNHEY and CDR2 SVGAGI. The CDR3 is 13 amino acids. V was cut by 6 bases and J by 1 base, with 9 bases left in between. The CDR3 loop is CASSLYPQETQYF. CDR3 bases: TGTGCCAGCAGCCTCTATCCCCAAGAGACCCAGTACTTC.

The chain links TRBV29-1 to TRBJ2-7; D ambiguous. This CDR3 region has 10 residues. V was trimmed by 6 bases and J by 3 bases, leaving 6 bases between them. Looked up from germline, CDR1 is SQVTM and CDR2 is ANQGSEA. CDR3 amino acids: CSVFLYEQYF. The CDR3 DNA follows: TGCAGCGTCTTCCTCTACGAGCAGTACTTC.

This clonotype was found a few times. V is TRBV7-9 and J is TRBJ2-5; TRBD2 might be the D (6 bases). The CDR3 consists of 14 residues. Germline V CDR1 and CDR2: SEHNR, FQNEAQ (reference sequence). V lost 5 bases, J lost 5 bases, and 15 bases lay in between. The CDR3, as DNA: TGTGCCAGCAGCCTGCCAATCCGGGGGGAGACCCAGTACTTC. Amino acid sequence: CASSLPIRGETQYF.

This clonotype was counted many times. The rearrangement uses TRBV20-1 and TRBJ2-7; 8 bases are a match to TRBD1. V lost 1 base, J lost 7 bases, and 3 bases stayed unmatched. Germline-derived CDR1 and CDR2 are DFQATT and SNEGSKA (reference sequence). The CDR3 runs 12 residues. CDR3 DNA sequence: TGCAGTGCTAGAGGGACAGGGAAAGAGCAGTACTTC. It is translated as CSARGTGKEQYF.

This clonotype was detected a few times. This sequence joins TRBV5-6 and TRBJ2-3; 7 positions agree with TRBD2. The CDR3 length is 16 residues. Germline V lookup: CDR1 SGHDT, CDR2 YYEEEE. V lost 0 bases and J lost 5; bases outside the gene matches: 9. The CDR3, as DNA: TGTGCCAGCAGCTTGGTTGGCGGGAGAGGGATAGATACGCAGTATTTT. Translation: CASSLVGGRGIDTQYF.

This clonotype was counted at least ten times. This chain joins TRBV7-9 and TRBJ2-2, with 9 bases that match TRBD2. This CDR3 is 15 amino acids long. Trimming cost V 4 bases and J 3 bases; bases outside gene matches: 3. CDR1 and CDR2 (germline): SEHNR, FQNEAQ (reference sequence). The CDR3: CASSSLAGHTGELFF. The CDR3, as DNA: TGTGCCAGCAGCTCGCTAGCGGGACACACCGGGGAGCTGTTTTTT.

In its sample, this clonotype was seen many times. This chain connects TRBV29-1 to TRBJ2-7; D is unresolved. CDR3 length: 11 amino acids. V shed 4 bases and J shed 6 bases, with 10 bases lying between them. In germline, CDR1 is SQVTM, CDR2 ANQGSEA. In DNA, the CDR3 is TGCAGCGTTGTACACGAGCGCGAGCAGTACTTC. As protein: CSVVHEREQYF.

This chain connects TRBV28 to TRBJ2-7; TRBD2 is a possible D gene (6 bases). Germline assignment: CDR1 MDHEN and CDR2 SYDVKM. The CDR3 spans 12 residues. Trimming removed 5 bases at V and 4 bases at J, with 9 bases between. The CDR3 coding sequence is TGTGCCAGCAGTCGGGCGGGGTACGAGCAGTACTTC. This translates into CASSRAGYEQYF.

This clonotype was counted a few times. The chain couples TRBV4-3 to TRBJ2-2, with D perhaps TRBD1 or TRBD2 (5 bases each). V was clipped by 0 bases and J by 1 base, with 15 bases between them. The CDR3 spans 18 residues. The germline V gene has CDR1 LGHNA and CDR2 YSLEER. CDR3 nucleotides: TGCGCCAGCAGCCAAGATAGGACAAGGACTGTGAACACCGGGGAGCTGTTTTTT. As protein: CASSQDRTRTVNTGELFF.

The sample holds many counts of this clonotype. The chain couples TRBV19 to TRBJ2-7; D unclear. V lost 4 bases and J lost 0, with 13 bases in between. The germline CDR1 and CDR2 sequences are LNHDA and SQIVND (reference sequence). The length of the CDR3 is 15 residues. The CDR3 is CASSNSTVPSYEQYF. DNA of the CDR3: TGTGCCAGTAGTAATTCCACGGTCCCCTCCTACGAGCAGTACTTC.

At least ten counts were recorded for this clonotype. This chain links TRBV29-1 with TRBJ2-1, with D possibly TRBD1 on 6 matching bases. The CDR3 is 14 residues long. CDR1 and CDR2 (germline): SQVTM, ANQGSEA. V lost 3 bases and J lost 2, with 11 bases in between. The CDR3 DNA follows: TGCAGCGTTGAGCCAGGGGCGACCTACAATGAGCAGTTCTTC. Its protein is CSVEPGATYNEQFF.

This clonotype was seen ten or more times. The chain has TRBV7-9 and TRBJ1-1; D remains ambiguous. The CDR3 extends over 14 amino acids. Trimming took 4 bases from V and 0 from J, leaving 9 bases between them. CDR1 and CDR2 (germline): SEHNR, FQNEAQ (reference sequence). CDR3 residues: CASSSPGVNTEAFF. Written as DNA, the CDR3 is TGTGCCAGCAGCTCCCCCGGGGTGAACACTGAAGCTTTCTTT.

The chain uses TRBV4-3 and TRBJ1-1; D unresolved. Deletions cut 0 bases from V and 5 bases from J, with 13 bases between. CDR3 size: 15 residues. Germline assignment: CDR1 LGHNA and CDR2 YSLEER. In nucleotides, the CDR3 is TGCGCCAGCAGCCAAGATCGGGCGGGAGGGACTGAAGCTTTCTTT. It is translated as CASSQDRAGGTEAFF.

The V gene is TRBV7-9, the J gene TRBJ2-7, with D maybe TRBD2 (5 bases). The V end was cut by 6 bases, the J end by 6 bases, with 21 bases between. The CDR3 spans 15 residues. Per the germline V gene, CDR1 is SEHNR and CDR2 is FQNEAQ (reference sequence). The DNA of the CDR3 is TGTGCCAGCAGATCCTTCACGGGCCCCCGGGGCGAGCAGTACTTC. Protein product: CASRSFTGPRGEQYF.

The chain couples TRBV7-9 to TRBJ2-6; 9 nucleotides line up with TRBD1. V gave up 3 bases and J gave up 4 bases; unmatched junction bases: 4. Germline CDR1 SEHNR, CDR2 FQNEAQ (reference sequence). The CDR3 covers 16 residues. The CDR3, as DNA: TGTGCCAGCAGCTTTAACAGGGGGCACGGGGCCAACGTCCTGACTTTC. Protein product: CASSFNRGHGANVLTF.

The chain carries TRBV2 and TRBJ2-7; 13 positions agree with TRBD2. Germline trimming cut 4 bases from V and 7 bases from J; bases unmatched to any gene: 4. From germline, CDR1 is SNHLY and CDR2 FYNNEI. This CDR3 comprises 14 residues. This CDR3 is CASSGTSGSWEQYF. The CDR3 nucleotides are TGTGCCAGCAGTGGGACTAGCGGGAGCTGGGAGCAGTACTTC.

The chain joins TRBV6-1 to TRBJ2-1, with TRBD1 as a possible D gene (5 bases). The CDR3 is 16 residues long. From germline, CDR1 is MNHNS and CDR2 SASEGT. V gave up 5 bases and J gave up 2 bases, with 16 bases separating them. The CDR3 reads CASSPYEGAAYNEQFF. The DNA for the CDR3 is TGTGCCAGCAGTCCCTACGAAGGGGCAGCCTACAATGAGCAGTTCTTC.

There are a few counts of this clonotype. The chain carries TRBV12-5 and TRBJ2-2; D remains ambiguous. Germline lookup yields CDR1 LGHNT and CDR2 FRNRAP. The CDR3 is 14 residues long. The ends were cut back, 3 bases at V and 8 bases at J, with 13 bases in the middle. The DNA for the CDR3 is TGTGCTAGTGGTTTCTTCGGTGGGTTGGGGGAGCTGTTTTTT. It codes for CASGFFGGLGELFF.

The chain employs TRBV11-1 and TRBJ1-1; D gene unclear. Germline CDR1 SGHAT, CDR2 FQDESV (reference sequence). V was pared by 8 bases and J by 5 bases, with 18 bases between. This CDR3 comprises 14 residues. The CDR3 sequence: CASGLHSLGTEAFF. The CDR3 nucleotides read TGTGCCAGCGGCCTACACTCTTTAGGGACTGAAGCTTTCTTT.

V is TRBV20-1 and J is TRBJ2-7; D not resolved. The CDR3 has 13 residues. V was cut by 3 bases and J by 1 base, with 10 bases left in between. CDR1 is DFQATT and CDR2 is SNEGSKA in the germline V gene (reference sequence). Written as DNA, the CDR3 is TGCAGTGCTAGTTGGACGGAGTCCTACGAGCAGTACTTC. This codes for CSASWTESYEQYF.

The V gene is TRBV14, the J gene TRBJ2-5, with 9 bases aligning to TRBD2. CDR1 and CDR2 (germline): SGHDN, FVKESK. This CDR3 is built from 17 residues. With V trimmed by 3 bases and J by 4 bases, 12 bases remained unmatched. This CDR3 reads CASSQPREREARETQYF. The CDR3 DNA reads as TGTGCCAGCAGCCAGCCCCGTGAGCGGGAGGCGAGAGAGACCCAGTACTTC.

The rearrangement uses TRBV24-1 and TRBJ2-2; 7 bases match TRBD1. CDR1 KGHDR and CDR2 SFDVKD come from the germline V gene. With V trimmed by 0 bases and J by 1 base, 1 base remained unmatched. This CDR3 is 16 amino acids long. CDR3 nucleotides: TGTGCCACCAGTGATTTGGGACAGGAGAACACCGGGGAGCTGTTTTTT. It specifies CATSDLGQENTGELFF.

The V and J genes are TRBV6-2 or TRBV6-3 and TRBJ2-5, with a tentative D call TRBD2 (5 bases). Germline CDR1 is MNHEY and CDR2 is SVGEGT. This CDR3 spans 17 amino acids. V lost 6 bases and J 5 bases, leaving 25 bases between the germline ends. The CDR3 sequence: CASSKLGRARRLETQYF. The CDR3 DNA reads TGTGCCAGCAGCAAACTTGGGCGGGCCCGTAGATTGGAGACCCAGTACTTC.

In this sample, this clonotype turned up a few times. CDR3 residues: CAWNQGDTEAFF. CDR3 in DNA: TGTGCCTGGAACCAGGGGGACACTGAAGCTTTCTTT. This chain connects TRBV30 to TRBJ1-1; 7 bases fit TRBD1. The CDR3 spans 12 residues. Per the germline V gene, CDR1 is GTSNPN and CDR2 is SVGIG (reference sequence). V shed 4 bases, J shed 3 bases, and the junction held 2 bases outside the gene matches.

Comments on this clonotype: A junction boundary mismatches the germline segment, possibly from a read error. This chain links TRBV19 with TRBJ2-7, with TRBD2 identical over 8 bases. CDR3 length: 14 amino acids. Per germline, CDR1 LNHDA and CDR2 SQIVND (reference sequence). This CDR3 reads CASTIAGSSYEQYF. In DNA form, the CDR3 reads TGTGCCAGTACTATAGCGGGGAGCTCCTACGAGCAGTACTTC.

This clonotype was seen repeatedly, ten times or more. The chain joins TRBV4-1 to TRBJ2-3, with 7 bases identical to TRBD1. Germline-derived CDR1 and CDR2 are MGHRA and YSYEKL. The V gene end was trimmed by 4 bases and the J gene end by 5 bases; junction bases not matched to a gene: 9. CDR3 length: 15 residues. CDR3 loop: CASSPRSTGRDTQYF. DNA for the CDR3: TGCGCCAGCAGCCCGAGATCGACAGGGAGAGATACGCAGTATTTT.